This T cell receptor beta chain appears in the sequencing data of a study of siplizumab effects on memory and regulatory T cells. Study-wide context: Paired mixed lymphocyte reactions were set up, with siplizumab at roughly 0.91 ug/mL or without drug. Study-level findings and limits: The study found that mappable alloreactive CD4+ clones averaged around 72% Treg-derived with siplizumab and 25% to 30% in controls.

From germline, CDR1 is MNHNY and CDR2 SVGAGI (reference sequence). The CDR3 extends over 16 amino acids. V lost 2 bases to trimming and J lost 0 bases, with 14 bases between them. The method was immunoSEQ multiplex PCR; TCRdb's version includes in-frame clones alone and lacks a portion of them. The sample carries about 3,400 clones, about 60% recorded once. Cells of the mixed lymphocyte reaction were cocultured at 37 degrees C for around six days. Note on this clone: The antigen is undetermined.

This TCR was recovered from a human donor in good health; the cells came from an allogeneic mixed lymphocyte reaction. Some clones in this sample may be carry-over from other donors' samples. The chain carries TRBV6-6 and TRBJ2-7; D ambiguous. Sample: CFSE-low (dividing) CD8+ T cells sorted from an allogeneic mixed lymphocyte reaction. CDR3 protein: CASSYTSGESSYEQYF. CDR3 bases: TGTGCCAGCAGTTACACCTCGGGCGAAAGCTCCTACGAGCAGTACTTC.